The T cell receptor (beta chain) described here comes from a study of blood T cell repertoires in COVID-19. Assay: immunoSEQ multiplex PCR; the TCRdb copy retains only in-frame clones and omits some. The sample shows just over 650,000 clones, around 90% of them seen only once. CDR3 length: 14 amino acids. V lost 1 base, J lost 6 bases, and 7 bases lay in between. Germline V CDR1 and CDR2: LNHNV, YYDKDF (reference sequence). The chain combines TRBV15 with TRBJ1-6; the D gene is possibly TRBD1 (5 bases). Sequencing was performed on peripheral blood. The sequence came from a young woman with acute or convalescent COVID-19. CDR3 in amino acids: CATSRVDSNSPLHF. CDR3 nucleotides: TGTGCCACCAGCAGAGTCGACAGTAATTCACCCCTCCACTTT.